Following are 2 T cell receptor beta chains from one sample sequenced in a study of PD-1 blockade in classical Hodgkin lymphoma. Assay used: immunoSEQ multiplex PCR; TCRdb lists only in-frame clones, some missing. Altogether about 33,000 clones are present, around 94% being singletons, with the ten largest covering 2.3%. Stated time point: newly diagnosed, previously untreated cHL patient sample. Specimen: peripheral blood mononuclear cells (PBMCs). Every receptor here comes from a human donor with classical Hodgkin lymphoma.

For the CDR3, the DNA is TGTGCCAGCAGCTTATATGGACAGGGACGAAACGAGCAGTACTTC. Encoded protein: CASSLYGQGRNEQYF. The chain carries TRBV7-8 and TRBJ2-7; the match to TRBD1 covers 8 bases. Losses at the gene ends were 2 bases for V and 5 bases for J; bases not matched to a gene: 8. Germline V CDR1 and CDR2: SGHVS, FQNEAQ. This CDR3 is built from 15 residues.

DNA of the CDR3: TGTGCCAGCAGCTTCCGGGACACCAACTATGGCTACACCTTC. Protein: CASSFRDTNYGYTF. The chain has TRBV7-6 and TRBJ1-2; D possibly corresponds to TRBD1 (6 bases). Germline CDR1 SGHVS, CDR2 FNYEAQ. The CDR3 consists of 14 residues. V dropped 3 bases and J dropped 2 bases, with 10 bases sitting between them.